The 14 T cell receptor beta chains in this list originate from one sample, sequenced in a study of blood T cell repertoires in COVID-19. Sequencing used immunoSEQ multiplex PCR; TCRdb keeps in-frame clones, though not all of them. The sample includes under 300,000 clones, approximately 88% of them seen just once. Material: peripheral blood. The source is a human donor with COVID-19, enrolled during active disease. The donor label of this sample is uncertain.

The chain employs TRBV30 and TRBJ1-3; no clear D gene. The CDR3 runs 13 residues. V was cut by 2 bases and J by 4 bases, with 9 bases left in between. CDR1 is GTSNPN and CDR2 is SVGIG in the germline V gene (reference sequence). This chain's CDR3 is CAWSRLQGNTIYF. The CDR3 DNA follows: TGTGCCTGGAGTCGACTCCAGGGAAACACCATATATTTT.

The chain has TRBV7-2 and TRBJ2-7; 11 bases line up with TRBD1. CDR1 SGHTA and CDR2 FQGNSA come from the germline V gene. The CDR3 consists of 15 residues. After removal of 5 bases from V and 5 bases from J, the junction contained 8 bases not matched to a gene. The CDR3 nucleotides read TGTGCCAGCAGCCTCAATACGGGACAGGGGGACGAGCAGTACTTC. Residues: CASSLNTGQGDEQYF.

The rearrangement joins TRBV5-1 to TRBJ2-1; TRBD2 matches at 11 bases. CDR3 size: 16 residues. Germline V gives CDR1 SGHRS, CDR2 YFSETQ. The V and J ends lost 4 bases and 6 bases, in that order; junction bases with no gene match: 9. The CDR3 bases are TGCGCCAGCAGCCCCCTACTAGCGGGGGAGCCCAATGAGCAGTTCTTC. Residues: CASSPLLAGEPNEQFF.

This chain links TRBV7-3 with TRBJ2-2, with TRBD2 matching 10 bases. Germline CDR1 SGHTA, CDR2 FQGTGA. Trimming cost V 4 bases and J 1 base; bases outside gene matches: 6. This CDR3 contains 17 residues. CDR3 sequence reads: CASSSQPSGRNTGELFF. The DNA of the CDR3 is TGTGCCAGCAGCTCGCAACCTAGCGGGAGGAACACCGGGGAGCTGTTTTTT.

This clone was seen only once. This chain connects TRBV5-5 to TRBJ2-5; tentatively, D is TRBD2 (6 bases). The V end lost 0 bases, the J end lost 3 bases, and 12 bases lay between the germline ends. The length of the CDR3 is 15 residues. Germline CDR1 reads SGHKS; CDR2 reads YYEKEE (reference sequence). The CDR3 loop is CASSLDPGLEETQYF. The CDR3, as DNA: TGTGCCAGCAGCTTGGACCCGGGACTTGAAGAGACCCAGTACTTC.

The chain recombines TRBV7-9 with TRBJ2-3, with 9 positions matching TRBD2. J was trimmed by 0 bases and V by 6 bases; bases with no gene match: 1. Per the germline V gene, CDR1 is SEHNR and CDR2 is FQNEAQ (reference sequence). The length of the CDR3 is 14 residues. The CDR3 region has the DNA TGTGCCAGCAGGACTAGCGGTAGCACAGATACGCAGTATTTT. Translation gives CASRTSGSTDTQYF.

The rearrangement joins TRBV16 to TRBJ2-3, with D perhaps TRBD2 (7 bases). V gave up 0 bases and J gave up 2 bases, with 18 bases separating them. The CDR3 sequence is 18 residues long. Looked up from germline, CDR1 is KGHSY and CDR2 is FQNENV. CDR3 nucleotides: TGTGCCAGCAGCCAATCAAGGGGGGGGACCCCATCCACAGATACGCAGTATTTT. Translated, it gives CASSQSRGGTPSTDTQYF.

CDR3 nucleotide sequence: TGTGCCAGTAGTTGGGGCAGGGACACTGAAGCTTTCTTT. It yields the protein CASSWGRDTEAFF. J is TRBJ1-1 and V is TRBV19; possibly TRBD1 for D (5 bases). CDR3 length: 13 residues. CDR1 is LNHDA and CDR2 is SQIVND in the germline V gene (reference sequence). Trimming left V 5 bases short and J 3 bases short, with 10 bases between.

The DNA for the CDR3 is TGTGCCAGCAGCGGGGGAGGCGAGGAGAAACTGTTTTTT. Its protein product is CASSGGGEEKLFF. The V gene is TRBV12-3 or TRBV12-4, the J gene TRBJ1-4; tentative D call: TRBD1 (5 bases). CDR3 length equals 13 residues. With 6 bases removed from V and 11 bases from J, the gap between germline ends came to 16 bases.

V gene TRBV19 combines with J gene TRBJ2-5; 11 nucleotides line up with TRBD1. The CDR3 extends over 15 amino acids. Germline V CDR1 and CDR2: LNHDA, SQIVND (reference sequence). J lost 8 bases, V lost 4 bases, and 9 bases had no gene match. The CDR3 DNA reads TGTGCCAGTAGTAGCGGACAGGGGGCCCTAATAACCCAGTACTTC. Translated, it gives CASSSGQGALITQYF.

As concerns this clone: Compared with germline, one end of the junction differs, possibly owing to a read error. CDR3: CASGRDFRRTGF. CDR3 DNA: TGTGCCAGCGGCCGGGACTTTCGCAGGACGGGCTTC. The chain carries TRBV7-2 and TRBJ2-7; D might be TRBD2 (6 bases). The CDR3 is made up of 12 amino acids. Germline CDR1 reads SGHTA; CDR2 reads FQGNSA.

V gene TRBV19 combines with J gene TRBJ1-2; D possibly corresponds to TRBD1 (6 bases). The CDR3 is 15 amino acids. V lost 1 base and J lost 5, with 14 bases in between. Germline lookup yields CDR1 LNHDA and CDR2 SQIVND (reference sequence). DNA of the CDR3: TGTGCCAGTAGTATAGGGACAGCCATGGGATATGGCTACACCTTC. Translating it yields CASSIGTAMGYGYTF.

This rearrangement joins TRBV4-2 to TRBJ1-4, with TRBD1 as a possible D gene (5 bases). CDR1 and CDR2 from the germline V gene are LGHNA and YNFKEQ. With 1 base removed from V and 8 bases from J, the gap between germline ends came to 14 bases. There are 15 residues in the CDR3. The CDR3: CASSQASGNKEKLFF. As DNA, the CDR3 is TGTGCCAGCAGCCAAGCTTCAGGGAATAAAGAAAAACTGTTTTTT.

The CDR3 bases are TGTGCCAGCAGCGGGGACAGGGGGAACACTGAAGCTTTCTTT. Translating it yields CASSGDRGNTEAFF. The chain links TRBV7-9 to TRBJ1-1; 10 bases line up with TRBD1. CDR1 is SEHNR and CDR2 is FQNEAQ in the germline V gene (reference sequence). After removal of 5 bases from V and 1 base from J, the junction contained 1 base not matched to a gene. The length of the CDR3 is 14 residues.